This T cell receptor beta chain was profiled in a study of blood T cell repertoires in COVID-19. Looking at the study overall: Acute-phase and convalescent COVID-19 samples originated in the United States, Italy and Spain.

Those enrolled, adults aged roughly 18 to 89 years, came from about 24 US areas. Recovery meant two consecutive negative NP/OP PCR tests, professional clearance, or resolved symptoms. Profiled with immunoSEQ multiplex PCR; TCRdb holds only in-frame clones, not every one. The table records approximately 200,000 clones, around 90% of them present only once. The TCR was taken from a man aged 25-45 years who had recovered from COVID-19. Sequenced: PBMCs or T cells enriched from blood (not recorded which).

The CDR3 DNA sequence: TGCGCCAGCTCCGGGACAGGGGGCAGGGATGAGCAGTTCTTC. Translating it yields CASSGTGGRDEQFF. The J gene is TRBJ2-1, the V gene TRBV10-1; 12 bases map to TRBD1. Germline CDR1 is WNHNN and CDR2 is SYGVQD (reference sequence). The CDR3 covers 14 residues. The ends lost 8 bases at V and 8 bases at J; junction bases unmatched: 7.